This is a list of T cell receptor beta chains from one sample in a study of post-analysis software for immune sequencing data. TCRdb redid the calling of the PCR reads with MiXCR, one entry per CDR3 protein. Of about 760,000 distinct CDR3 sequences listed, roughly 29% are singletons. Sample: blood. The source is a girl aged 10-17 years with multiple sclerosis. The conserved cysteine and the conserved F or W are not part of the CDR3 here. Each record gives: D gene, V gene, CDR3 protein. A D gene is named only where the DNA matches it firmly.

TRBD1,TRBV7-2,ASSFDRALGAETQY
NA,TRBV20-1,SARLQPNEKLF
NA,TRBV7-2,ASSLKAGETQY
TRBD2,TRBV5-1,ASSLTSGRADTQY
NA,TRBV28,ASSFSTSLYGYT
NA,TRBV20-1,SARDWQQYQPQH
TRBD1,TRBV6-5,ASRRDRGTGNTIY
TRBD2,TRBV20-1,SLPSGNRETQY
NA,TRBV7-2,ASSPNEGYT
NA,TRBV29-1,GVRGGSLRLLETQY
TRBD1,TRBV3-1,ASSRDRTNQPQH
NA,TRBV6-6,AGRPQVRNQPQH
TRBD2,TRBV20-1,SARVFSGRAHEQY
NA,TRBV5-1,ASGPGGQRKNYEQY
TRBD2,TRBV29-1,SVWWDRARETNEQF
NA,TRBV10-3,VISESSRAEAF
TRBD1,TRBV20-1,SATRDRAYEQY
TRBD1,TRBV6-2/TRBV6-3,ASRRTGWAYNEQF
NA,TRBV5-1,ASSLEGGNYGYT
NA,TRBV11-2,TSSLGVQVRTETQY
NA,TRBV11-2,ASSSKTGPHQETQY
TRBD2,TRBV28,ASSWWSGEGTQY
NA,TRBV3-1,ASSPTGGDGYT
TRBD2,TRBV6-1,ASTRTSQRRVTGELF
NA,TRBV7-2,ASSSAGSGRTDTQY
TRBD1,TRBV19,ASSPGTGYGNEKLF
NA,TRBV7-9,ASSLWSVSSYEQY
TRBD1,TRBV4-2,ASSQTGQENYGYT
NA,TRBV4-3,ASSQWARDPNQPQH
NA,TRBV20-1,SARDPGGAGGYT
NA,TRBV24-1,ATSDTTVTTDTQY
NA,TRBV6-6,ASLRGAEEQY
NA,TRBV7-2,ASSTPFTSQQF
NA,TRBV24-1,ATSDLVWTQY
NA,TRBV27,ASRPKRGRETQY
TRBD2,TRBV20-1,SASGRRGEQF
TRBD1,TRBV20-1,SASWDRGTEAF
NA,TRBV2,ASRSGPPLRSEQF
TRBD2,TRBV10-3,AISDSGAEASGRYEQY
TRBD2,TRBV2,ASRGGVEETQY
TRBD1,TRBV7-9,ASRGQELFSGANVLT
NA,TRBV6-7,ASSSPAASNQPQH
TRBD2,TRBV10-3,AISDPSGTVREQF
NA,TRBV6-2/TRBV6-3,ASSLSRSNTGELF
TRBD2,TRBV27,AGSSLAGPNNEQF
NA,TRBV20-1,SARVGNIQY
NA,TRBV6-2/TRBV6-3,ASTQVNEKLF
TRBD1,TRBV27,ASTRQGRYSPLH
NA,TRBV7-9,ASSGGGSGDTQY
NA,TRBV4-3,ASSQGQNGYEQY
TRBD2,TRBV6-5,ASSYSMRLASQETQY
NA,TRBV28,ASRAWGSNSWATNEKLF
NA,TRBV15,ATSRGLGIRSDTQY
NA,TRBV5-1,ASSLEGDSNSPLH
NA,TRBV20-1,SAGNPLRNTDTQY
NA,TRBV9,ASSPRLGWNQPQH
NA,TRBV20-1,SARSGRTNYGYT